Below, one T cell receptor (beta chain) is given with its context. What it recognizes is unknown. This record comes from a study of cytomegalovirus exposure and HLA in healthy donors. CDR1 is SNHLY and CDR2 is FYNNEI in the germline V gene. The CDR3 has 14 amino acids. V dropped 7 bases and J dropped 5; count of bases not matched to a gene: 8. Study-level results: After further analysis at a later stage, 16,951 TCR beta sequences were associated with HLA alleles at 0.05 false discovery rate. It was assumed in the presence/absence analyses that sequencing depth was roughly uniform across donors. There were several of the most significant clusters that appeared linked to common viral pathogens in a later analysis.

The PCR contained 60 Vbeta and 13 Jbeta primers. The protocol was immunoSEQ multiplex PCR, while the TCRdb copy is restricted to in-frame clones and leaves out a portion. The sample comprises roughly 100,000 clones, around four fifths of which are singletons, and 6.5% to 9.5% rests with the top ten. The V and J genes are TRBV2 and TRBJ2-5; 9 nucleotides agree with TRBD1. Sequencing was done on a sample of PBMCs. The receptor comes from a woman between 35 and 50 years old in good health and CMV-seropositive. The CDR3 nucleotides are TGTGCCAGCAATGGGGACAGGGTAGTGGAGACCCAGTACTTC. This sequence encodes CASNGDRVVETQYF.